This TCR beta chain was recorded in a study of technical replicates of blood from several donors. TCRdb keeps only in-frame clones here, not all; method: immunoSEQ multiplex PCR. This sample has 100,000 or so clones, with 95% found just once. CDR1 and CDR2 (germline): SGDLS, YYNGEE. V shed 4 bases and J shed 8 bases, with 15 bases lying between them. The CDR3 is 13 amino acids. Only a few counts were recorded for this clone. The genes are TRBV9 and TRBJ1-2; weak D call: TRBD1 (6 bases). What was sequenced was T cells isolated from PBMCs. The receptor comes from a human donor in good health. The CDR3 DNA sequence: TGTGCCAGCAGCCCATACAGGACAGAGGGCTACACCTTC. Translated, it gives CASSPYRTEGYTF.